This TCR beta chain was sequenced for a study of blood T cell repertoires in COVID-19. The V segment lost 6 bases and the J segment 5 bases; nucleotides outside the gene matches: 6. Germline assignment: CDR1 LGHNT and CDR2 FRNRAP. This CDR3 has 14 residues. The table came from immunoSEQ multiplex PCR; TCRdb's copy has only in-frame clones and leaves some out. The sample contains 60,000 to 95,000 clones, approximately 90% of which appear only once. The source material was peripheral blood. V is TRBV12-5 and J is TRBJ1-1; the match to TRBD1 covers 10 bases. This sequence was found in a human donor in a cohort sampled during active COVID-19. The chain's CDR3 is CASGPGQGGTEAFF. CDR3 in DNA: TGTGCTAGTGGACCCGGACAGGGGGGGACTGAAGCTTTCTTT.